The 3 T cell receptor beta chains listed next were all sequenced from one sample in a study of OX40 agonist ivuxolimab in advanced cancers. Libraries were constructed by the immunoSEQ multiplex PCR assay. This immuneACCESS table, as held by TCRdb, lists in-frame sequences with V and J called but not all clones. Of the missing ones, under half trace to an unresolved V gene in checked studies; the others have no known cause. The sample has over 75,000 clones on record, over 80% of them singletons. The ten largest clones add up to roughly 0.4% of the sample. The sequenced sample was CD4+ or CD8+ T cells sorted from blood, obtained in a trial of the OX40 agonist ivuxolimab. The receptors shown here come from an adult with an advanced solid tumor such as melanoma, head and neck, liver or kidney cancer.

With respect to this clone: Distinct nucleotide sequences in the sample also encode this CDR3. The chain combines TRBV5-1 with TRBJ1-1; perhaps TRBD1 as D (6 bases). The germline gives CDR1 SGHRS, CDR2 YFSETQ. CDR3 size: 13 residues. Deletions cut 3 bases from V and 3 bases from J, with 9 bases between. CDR3 residues: CASSSKGDTEAFF. CDR3 nucleotide sequence: TGCGCCAGCAGCTCGAAGGGGGACACTGAAGCTTTCTTT.

The chain is built from TRBV5-1 and TRBJ2-1; no clear D gene. Germline V gene data show CDR1 as SGHRS and CDR2 as YFSETQ. Trimming pared 2 bases from V and 4 bases from J, leaving 10 bases between. The CDR3 consists of 14 residues. The CDR3 nucleotides are TGCGCCAGCAGCTTACCGACTGAATACAATGAGCAGTTCTTC. Protein product: CASSLPTEYNEQFF. The whole variable domain, remainder taken from reference TRBV5-1 and TRBJ2-1, is KAGVTQTPRYLIKTRGQQVTLSCSPISGHRSVSWYQQTPGQGLQFLFEYFSETQRNKGNFPGRFSGRQFSNSRSEMNVSTLELGDSALYLCASSLPTEYNEQFFGPGTRLTVL.

The rearrangement uses TRBV28 and TRBJ1-3; no clear D. The CDR3 has 12 residues. Trimming took 3 bases from V and 2 from J, leaving 2 bases between them. The germline V gene has CDR1 MDHEN and CDR2 SYDVKM. The CDR3 sequence: CASSFPGNTIYF. The DNA of the CDR3 is TGTGCCAGCAGTTTTCCTGGAAACACCATATATTTT.